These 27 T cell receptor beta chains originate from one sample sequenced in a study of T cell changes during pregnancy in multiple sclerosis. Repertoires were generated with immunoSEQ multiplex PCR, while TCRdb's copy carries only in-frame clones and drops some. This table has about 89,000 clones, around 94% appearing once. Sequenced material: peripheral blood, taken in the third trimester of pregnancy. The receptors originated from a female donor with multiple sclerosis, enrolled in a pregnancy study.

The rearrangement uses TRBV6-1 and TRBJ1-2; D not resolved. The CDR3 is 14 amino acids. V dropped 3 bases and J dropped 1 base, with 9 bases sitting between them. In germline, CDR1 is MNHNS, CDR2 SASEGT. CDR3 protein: CASSDPPGNYGYTF. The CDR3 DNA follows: TGTGCCAGCAGTGACCCCCCGGGTAACTATGGCTACACCTTC.

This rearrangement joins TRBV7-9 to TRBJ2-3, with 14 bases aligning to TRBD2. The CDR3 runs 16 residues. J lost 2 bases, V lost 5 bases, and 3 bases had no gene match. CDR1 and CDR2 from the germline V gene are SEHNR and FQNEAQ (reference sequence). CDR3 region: CASSKTSGRATDTQYF. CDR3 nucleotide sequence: TGTGCCAGCAGCAAGACTAGCGGGAGGGCCACAGATACGCAGTATTTT.

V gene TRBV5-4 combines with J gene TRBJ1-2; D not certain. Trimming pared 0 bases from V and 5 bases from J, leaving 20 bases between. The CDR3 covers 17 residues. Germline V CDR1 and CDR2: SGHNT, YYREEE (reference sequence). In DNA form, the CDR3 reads TGTGCCAGCAGCTTGGCCCCTAGCGAACGGCGGGGTTATGGCTACACCTTC. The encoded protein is CASSLAPSERRGYGYTF.

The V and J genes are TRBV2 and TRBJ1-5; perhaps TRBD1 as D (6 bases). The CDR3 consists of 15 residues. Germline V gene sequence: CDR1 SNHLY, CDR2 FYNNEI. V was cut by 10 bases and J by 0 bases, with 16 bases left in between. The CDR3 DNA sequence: TGTGCCACTAAGGTGGGGGCTTCTAGCAATCAGCCCCAGCATTTT. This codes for CATKVGASSNQPQHF.

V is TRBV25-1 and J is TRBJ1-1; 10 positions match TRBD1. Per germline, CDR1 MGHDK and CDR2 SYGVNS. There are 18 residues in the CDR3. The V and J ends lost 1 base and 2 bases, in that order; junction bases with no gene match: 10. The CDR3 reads CASSEFQTGTGENTEAFF. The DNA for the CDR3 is TGTGCCAGCAGTGAATTTCAGACCGGGACAGGGGAAAACACTGAAGCTTTCTTT.

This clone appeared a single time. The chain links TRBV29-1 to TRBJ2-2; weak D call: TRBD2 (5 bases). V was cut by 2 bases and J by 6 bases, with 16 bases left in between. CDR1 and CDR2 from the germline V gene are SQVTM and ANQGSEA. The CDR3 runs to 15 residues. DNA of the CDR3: TGCAGCGTTGAACATTGGCGTAAGAGGGCCGGGGAGCTGTTTTTT. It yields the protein CSVEHWRKRAGELFF.

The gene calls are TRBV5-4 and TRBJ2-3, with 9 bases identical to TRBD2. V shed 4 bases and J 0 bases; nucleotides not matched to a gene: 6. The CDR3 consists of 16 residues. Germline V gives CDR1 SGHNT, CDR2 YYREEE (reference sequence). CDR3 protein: CASSPRTSASTDTQYF. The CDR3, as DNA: TGTGCCAGCAGCCCAAGGACTAGCGCGAGCACAGATACGCAGTATTTT.

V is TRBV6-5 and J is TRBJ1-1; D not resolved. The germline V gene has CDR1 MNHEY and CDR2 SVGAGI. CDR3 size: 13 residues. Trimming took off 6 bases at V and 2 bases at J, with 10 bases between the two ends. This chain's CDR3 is CASRPEFNTEAFF. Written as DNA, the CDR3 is TGTGCCAGCAGACCAGAATTTAACACTGAAGCTTTCTTT.

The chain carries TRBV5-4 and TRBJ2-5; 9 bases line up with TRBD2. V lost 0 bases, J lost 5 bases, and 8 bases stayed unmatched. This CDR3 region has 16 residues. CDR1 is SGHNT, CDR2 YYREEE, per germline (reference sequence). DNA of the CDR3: TGTGCCAGCAGCTTGGGATCGGGACTAGCACGGGAGACCCAGTACTTC. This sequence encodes CASSLGSGLARETQYF.

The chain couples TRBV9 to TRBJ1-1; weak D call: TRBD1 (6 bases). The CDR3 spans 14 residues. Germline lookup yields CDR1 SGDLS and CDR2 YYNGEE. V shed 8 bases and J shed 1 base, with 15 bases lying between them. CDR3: CARRPGQGNTEAFF. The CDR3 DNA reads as TGTGCCAGAAGGCCGGGACAAGGGAACACTGAAGCTTTCTTT. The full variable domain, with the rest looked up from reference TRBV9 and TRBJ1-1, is DSGVTQTPKHLITATGQRVTLRCSPRSGDLSVYWYQQSLDQGLQFLIQYYNGEERAKGNILERFSAQQFPDLHSELNLSSLELGDSALYFCARRPGQGNTEAFFGQGTRLTVV.

The CDR3 DNA reads TGTGCCAGCAGCTTTGGGACAGGCGGGTACCAGCAGTACTTC. Encoded protein: CASSFGTGGYQQYF. The genes are TRBV12-1 and TRBJ2-7; TRBD1 is the table's D call, not checked against the DNA. TRBV12-1 has pseudogene status. This CDR3 is built from 14 residues.

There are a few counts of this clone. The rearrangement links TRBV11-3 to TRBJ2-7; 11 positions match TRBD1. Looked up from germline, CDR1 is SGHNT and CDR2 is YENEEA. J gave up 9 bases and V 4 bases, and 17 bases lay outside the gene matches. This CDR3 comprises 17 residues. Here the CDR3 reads CASSYGGQGETIERQYF. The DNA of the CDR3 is TGTGCCAGCAGCTACGGGGGACAGGGGGAGACTATTGAGAGGCAGTACTTC. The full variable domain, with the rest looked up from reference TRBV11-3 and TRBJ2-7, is EAGVVQSPRYKIIEKKQPVAFWCNPISGHNTLYWYLQNLGQGPELLIRYENEEAVDDSQLPKDRFSAERLKGVDSTLKIQPAELGDSAVYLCASSYGGQGETIERQYFGPGTRLTVT.

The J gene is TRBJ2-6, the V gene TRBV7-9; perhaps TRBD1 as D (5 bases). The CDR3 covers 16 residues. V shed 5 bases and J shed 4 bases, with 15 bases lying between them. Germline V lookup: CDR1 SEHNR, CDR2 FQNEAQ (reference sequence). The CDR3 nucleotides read TGTGCCAGCAGCCGATTTTCAGGGTCCGGGGCCAACGTCCTGACTTTC. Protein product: CASSRFSGSGANVLTF. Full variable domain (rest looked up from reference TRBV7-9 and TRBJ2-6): DTGVSQNPRHKITKRGQNVTFRCDPISEHNRLYWYRQTLGQGPEFLTYFQNEAQLEKSRLLSDRFSAERPKGSFSTLEIQRTEQGDSAMYLCASSRFSGSGANVLTFGAGSRLTVL.

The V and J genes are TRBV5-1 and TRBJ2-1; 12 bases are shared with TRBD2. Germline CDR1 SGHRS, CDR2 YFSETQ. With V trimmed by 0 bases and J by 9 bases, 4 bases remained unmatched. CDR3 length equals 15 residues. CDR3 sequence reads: CASSLGLAGGVEQFF. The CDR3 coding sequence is TGCGCCAGCAGCTTGGGGCTAGCGGGAGGGGTTGAGCAGTTCTTC.

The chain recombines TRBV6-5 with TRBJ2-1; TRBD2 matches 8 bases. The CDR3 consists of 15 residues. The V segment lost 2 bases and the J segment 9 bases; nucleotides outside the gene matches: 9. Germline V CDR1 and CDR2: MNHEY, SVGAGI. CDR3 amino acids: CASSYSGSGGGEQFF. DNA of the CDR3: TGTGCCAGCAGTTACAGCGGGAGTGGGGGGGGTGAGCAGTTCTTC.

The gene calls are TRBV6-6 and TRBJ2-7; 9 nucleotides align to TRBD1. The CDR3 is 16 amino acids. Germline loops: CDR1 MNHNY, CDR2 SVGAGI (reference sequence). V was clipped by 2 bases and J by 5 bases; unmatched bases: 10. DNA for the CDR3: TGTGCCAGCAGTTACCTGGGGACAGGGCGTTTGAACGAGCAGTACTTC. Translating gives CASSYLGTGRLNEQYF.

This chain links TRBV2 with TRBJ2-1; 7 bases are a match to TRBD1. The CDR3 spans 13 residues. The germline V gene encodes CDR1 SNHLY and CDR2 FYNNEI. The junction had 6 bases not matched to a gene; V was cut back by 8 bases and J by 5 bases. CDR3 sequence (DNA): TGTGCCAGCTTCGGGACAGCCCACAATGAGCAGTTCTTC. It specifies CASFGTAHNEQFF.

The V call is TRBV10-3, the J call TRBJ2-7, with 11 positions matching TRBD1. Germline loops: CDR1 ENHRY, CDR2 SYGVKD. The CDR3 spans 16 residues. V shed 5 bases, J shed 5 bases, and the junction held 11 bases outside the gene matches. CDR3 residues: CAISLWTGGARDEQYF. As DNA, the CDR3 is TGTGCCATCAGTCTCTGGACAGGGGGCGCTAGGGACGAGCAGTACTTC.

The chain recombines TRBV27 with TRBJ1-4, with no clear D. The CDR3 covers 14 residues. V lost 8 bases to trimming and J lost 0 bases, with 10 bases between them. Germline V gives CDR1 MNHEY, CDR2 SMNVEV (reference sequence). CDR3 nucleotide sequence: TGTGCCAGCGCTCGCCAGACAACTAATGAAAAACTGTTTTTT. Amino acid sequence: CASARQTTNEKLFF.

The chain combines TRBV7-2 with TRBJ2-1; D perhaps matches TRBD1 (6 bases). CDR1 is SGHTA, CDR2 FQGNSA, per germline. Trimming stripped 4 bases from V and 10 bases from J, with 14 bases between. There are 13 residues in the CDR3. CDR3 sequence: CASSSTGFGEQFF. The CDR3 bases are TGTGCCAGCAGCTCAACAGGGTTCGGGGAGCAGTTCTTC.

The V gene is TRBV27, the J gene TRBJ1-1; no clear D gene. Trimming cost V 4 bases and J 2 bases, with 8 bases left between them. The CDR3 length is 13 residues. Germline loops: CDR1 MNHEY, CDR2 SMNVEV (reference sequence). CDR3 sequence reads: CASSYNPNTEAFF. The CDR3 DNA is TGTGCCAGCAGTTACAACCCTAACACTGAAGCTTTCTTT.

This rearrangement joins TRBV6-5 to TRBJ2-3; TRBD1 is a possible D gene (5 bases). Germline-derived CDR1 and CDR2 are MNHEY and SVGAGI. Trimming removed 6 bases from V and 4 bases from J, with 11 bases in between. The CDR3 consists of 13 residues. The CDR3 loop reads CASSPTGPDTQYF. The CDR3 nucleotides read TGTGCCAGCAGCCCTACAGGACCAGATACGCAGTATTTT.

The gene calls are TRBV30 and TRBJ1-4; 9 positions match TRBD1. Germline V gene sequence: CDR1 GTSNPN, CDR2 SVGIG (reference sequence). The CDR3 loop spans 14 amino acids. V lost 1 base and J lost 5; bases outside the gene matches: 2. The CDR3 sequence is CAWSAGTGNEKLFF. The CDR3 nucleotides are TGTGCCTGGAGTGCCGGGACAGGGAATGAAAAACTGTTTTTT.

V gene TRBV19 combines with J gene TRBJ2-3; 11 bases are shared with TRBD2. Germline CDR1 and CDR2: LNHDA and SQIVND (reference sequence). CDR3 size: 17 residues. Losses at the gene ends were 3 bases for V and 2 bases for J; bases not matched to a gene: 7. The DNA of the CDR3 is TGTGCCAGTAGTATCTCGGGACTAGCGGACTACACAGATACGCAGTATTTT. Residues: CASSISGLADYTDTQYF.

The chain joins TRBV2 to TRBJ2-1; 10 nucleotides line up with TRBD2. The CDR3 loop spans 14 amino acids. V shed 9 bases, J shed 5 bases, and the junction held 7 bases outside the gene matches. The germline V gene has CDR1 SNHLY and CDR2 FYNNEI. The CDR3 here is CARPSGRENNEQFF. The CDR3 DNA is TGTGCCAGACCCAGCGGGAGGGAGAACAATGAGCAGTTCTTC.

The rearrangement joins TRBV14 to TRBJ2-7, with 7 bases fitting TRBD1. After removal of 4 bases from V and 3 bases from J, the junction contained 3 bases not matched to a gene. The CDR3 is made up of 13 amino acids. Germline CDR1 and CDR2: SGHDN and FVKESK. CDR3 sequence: CASSRDSVYEQYF. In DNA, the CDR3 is TGTGCCAGCAGCCGGGACAGTGTCTACGAGCAGTACTTC.

The CDR3 is CASSPAGGADTQYF. The CDR3 region has the DNA TGTGCCAGCAGTCCGGCAGGGGGCGCAGATACGCAGTATTTT. The rearrangement joins TRBV25-1 to TRBJ2-3, with 8 bases identical to TRBD1. This CDR3 has 14 residues. Looked up from germline, CDR1 is MGHDK and CDR2 is SYGVNS. Losses at the gene ends were 5 bases for V and 4 bases for J; bases not matched to a gene: 5.